This entry lists 25 T cell receptor beta chains sequenced from one sample in a study of Ad26.COV2.S vaccination and SARS-CoV-2 variants. Data came from immunoSEQ multiplex PCR; TCRdb stores just in-frame clones and leaves some out. The repertoire consists of roughly 410,000 clones, with about four fifths occurring once and the leading ten covering about 7.4%. Treatment described: 15 to 20 received Ad26.COV2.S at low or high dose, single or two shots; several received placebo; per-sample allocation not given. Vaccine and placebo recipients were sampled on day 63 after the first injection. The specimen comprised peripheral blood, sampled in a trial of Ad26.COV2.S vaccine versus placebo. The receptor set was obtained from a person aged 18 to 59 who received the Ad26.COV2.S COVID-19 vaccine or a placebo.

The chain carries TRBV7-2 and TRBJ1-5, with TRBD1 matching 9 bases. Germline CDR1 SGHTA, CDR2 FQGNSA. The junction had 2 bases not matched to a gene; V was cut back by 5 bases and J by 6 bases. The CDR3 spans 13 residues. CDR3 DNA: TGTGCCAGCAGCCGGACAGGGGTTCAGCCCCAGCATTTT. As protein: CASSRTGVQPQHF. Filled out from reference TRBV7-2 and TRBJ1-5, the complete variable domain reads GAGVSQSPSNKVTEKGKDVELRCDPISGHTALYWYRQSLGQGLEFLIYFQGNSAPDKSGLPSDRFSAERTGGSVSTLTIQRTQQEDSAVYLCASSRTGVQPQHFGDGTRLSIL.

V usage is TRBV7-2 and J usage is TRBJ2-3; TRBD2 matches 7 bases. Unmatched junction bases numbered 7, after V lost 3 bases and J lost 4 bases. Germline V gene data show CDR1 as SGHTA and CDR2 as FQGNSA. CDR3 length: 15 residues. The CDR3 DNA sequence: TGTGCCAGCAGCTTCCAAGCGGGGAGATCAGATACGCAGTATTTT. Its translation is CASSFQAGRSDTQYF.

The V and J genes are TRBV7-9 and TRBJ2-7; 8 bases fit TRBD2. V gave up 5 bases and J gave up 0 bases; unmatched junction bases: 12. CDR1 and CDR2 (germline): SEHNR, FQNEAQ (reference sequence). This CDR3 is built from 17 residues. The CDR3 bases are TGTGCCAGCAGCCGTGGCAAGAGCGGGGGTAGCTCCTACGAGCAGTACTTC. Translated, it gives CASSRGKSGGSSYEQYF.

This chain links TRBV19 with TRBJ2-2, with D perhaps matching TRBD2 (7 bases). Germline assignment: CDR1 LNHDA and CDR2 SQIVND (reference sequence). Trimming left V 4 bases short and J 4 bases short, with 10 bases between. CDR3 length: 14 amino acids. The CDR3 is CASSREGGTGELFF. CDR3 nucleotides: TGTGCCAGTAGTAGGGAGGGGGGCACCGGGGAGCTGTTTTTT.

CDR3 sequence: CASSHPRDAGADTQYF. CDR3 nucleotides: TGCGCCAGCAGCCATCCTAGGGACGCCGGGGCAGATACGCAGTATTTT. V is TRBV4-1 and J is TRBJ2-3, with D perhaps being TRBD1 or TRBD2 (5 bases each). The ends were cut back, 3 bases at V and 4 bases at J, with 17 bases in the middle. CDR1 and CDR2 from the germline V gene are MGHRA and YSYEKL. This CDR3 is 16 amino acids long.

This clone was seen a handful of times. The chain recombines TRBV7-8 with TRBJ1-1; TRBD1 is a possible D gene (5 bases). CDR3 length equals 15 residues. Germline assignment: CDR1 SGHVS and CDR2 FQNEAQ. Deletions cut 0 bases from V and 1 base from J, with 9 bases between. The CDR3 DNA is TGTGCCAGCAGCTTAGCCGGGACGGGGAACACTGAAGCTTTCTTT. Translation gives CASSLAGTGNTEAFF.

The chain couples TRBV5-1 to TRBJ2-5, with a tentative D call TRBD1 (6 bases). CDR3 length: 14 amino acids. Per germline, CDR1 SGHRS and CDR2 YFSETQ. Between the trimmed V and J ends, which lost 2 bases and 2 bases, there was a span of 10 bases. CDR3 coding DNA: TGCGCCAGCAGCTTTACAGGGTATCAAGAGACCCAGTACTTC. Translation gives CASSFTGYQETQYF.

This clone came up a few times. The V call is TRBV27, the J call TRBJ2-3; D gene uncertain. Germline V gene data show CDR1 as MNHEY and CDR2 as SMNVEV (reference sequence). Trimming removed 8 bases from V and 7 bases from J, with 7 bases in between. The CDR3 runs 10 residues. This chain's CDR3 is CASVCNTQYF. The CDR3 DNA follows: TGTGCCAGCGTCTGCAATACGCAGTATTTT.

This rearrangement joins TRBV7-2 to TRBJ2-5, with D unclear. The germline V gene encodes CDR1 SGHTA and CDR2 FQGNSA. V was clipped by 5 bases and J by 2 bases, with 15 bases between them. The CDR3 is made up of 15 amino acids. The CDR3 loop reads CASSLGGRLQETQYF. In nucleotides, the CDR3 is TGTGCCAGCAGCCTGGGTGGGCGCCTTCAAGAGACCCAGTACTTC.

The gene calls are TRBV6-5 and TRBJ2-7; 9 bases agree with TRBD1. The V segment lost 0 bases and the J segment 4 bases; nucleotides outside the gene matches: 7. Germline V CDR1 and CDR2: MNHEY, SVGAGI. The CDR3 contains 16 residues. The CDR3: CASSYSPGQGTYEQYF. The DNA of the CDR3 is TGTGCCAGCAGTTACTCACCAGGACAGGGGACTTACGAGCAGTACTTC.

This chain joins TRBV7-2 and TRBJ2-5, with 13 bases that match TRBD2. From germline, CDR1 is SGHTA and CDR2 FQGNSA. The CDR3 runs to 15 residues. Germline trimming cut 6 bases from V and 4 bases from J; bases unmatched to any gene: 5. CDR3 bases: TGTGCCAGCAGACAACTAGCGGGGGGGCGAGAGACCCAGTACTTC. As protein: CASRQLAGGRETQYF.

This chain links TRBV2 with TRBJ2-2; no clear D gene. The CDR3 runs 13 residues. Trimming removed 5 bases from V and 0 bases from J, with 4 bases in between. Germline V gene lookup returns CDR1 SNHLY and CDR2 FYNNEI. The CDR3 protein is CASSLPNTGELFF. CDR3 nucleotides: TGTGCCAGCAGTCTACCGAACACCGGGGAGCTGTTTTTT. Full variable domain (remainder filled in from reference TRBV2 and TRBJ2-2): EPEVTQTPSHQVTQMGQEVILRCVPISNHLYFYWYRQILGQKVEFLVSFYNNEISEKSEIFDDQFSVERPDGSNFTLKIRSTKLEDSAMYFCASSLPNTGELFFGEGSRLTVL.

The chain combines TRBV6-6 with TRBJ2-5; 8 bases match TRBD2. V shed 5 bases, J shed 5 bases, and the junction held 19 bases outside the gene matches. Germline V lookup: CDR1 MNHNY, CDR2 SVGAGI (reference sequence). CDR3 length equals 18 residues. CDR3: CASSPRGVQRGSGETQYF. The CDR3, as DNA: TGTGCCAGCAGTCCGAGGGGCGTCCAGCGGGGGTCGGGGGAGACCCAGTACTTC.

The chain is built from TRBV25-1 and TRBJ2-2, with 11 bases that match TRBD2. Per the germline V gene, CDR1 is MGHDK and CDR2 is SYGVNS. CDR3 length: 18 amino acids. V lost 1 base, J lost 2 bases, and 6 bases stayed unmatched. This CDR3 reads CASSESPTSGVNTGELFF. CDR3 in DNA: TGTGCCAGCAGTGAATCCCCGACTAGCGGGGTAAACACCGGGGAGCTGTTTTTT.

V usage is TRBV7-3 and J usage is TRBJ2-1; TRBD2 matches at 12 bases. The trim removed 0 bases at V and 6 bases at J, leaving 3 bases unmatched. Germline V CDR1 and CDR2: SGHTA, FQGTGA. The CDR3 is 16 residues long. As DNA, the CDR3 is TGTGCCAGCAGCTTAACGGGACTAGCGGGCTTCAATGAGCAGTTCTTC. As protein: CASSLTGLAGFNEQFF. The full variable domain, completed using reference TRBV7-3 and TRBJ2-1, is GAGVSQTPSNKVTEKGKYVELRCDPISGHTALYWYRQSLGQGPEFLIYFQGTGAADDSGLPNDRFFAVRPEGSVSTLKIQRTERGDSAVYLCASSLTGLAGFNEQFFGPGTRLTVL.

The chain couples TRBV5-1 to TRBJ1-4; no firm D call. The CDR3 runs to 17 residues. The germline V gene encodes CDR1 SGHRS and CDR2 YFSETQ. V was cut by 0 bases and J by 2 bases, with 14 bases left in between. The chain's CDR3 is CASSLAGAAGTNEKLFF. CDR3 DNA sequence: TGCGCCAGCAGCTTGGCCGGTGCGGCGGGCACTAATGAAAAACTGTTTTTT. Full variable domain (missing parts from reference TRBV5-1 and TRBJ1-4): KAGVTQTPRYLIKTRGQQVTLSCSPISGHRSVSWYQQTPGQGLQFLFEYFSETQRNKGNFPGRFSGRQFSNSRSEMNVSTLELGDSALYLCASSLAGAAGTNEKLFFGSGTQLSVL.

This clone was counted between two and nine times. V and J are TRBV19 and TRBJ1-2, with TRBD1 identical over 10 bases. Germline loops: CDR1 LNHDA, CDR2 SQIVND (reference sequence). The CDR3 runs 15 residues. V trimming: 5 bases; J trimming: 7 bases; junction bases outside the gene matches: 10. The CDR3 protein is CASSLFGTGAVGYTF. CDR3 sequence (DNA): TGTGCCAGTAGTCTCTTCGGGACAGGGGCGGTTGGCTACACCTTC.

Details on this clone: This may be a read error, as it is one base from a much larger clone. The chain links TRBV12-3 or TRBV12-4 to TRBJ2-5, with unresolved D. The V and J ends lost 3 bases and 1 base respectively, with 6 bases between them. The CDR3 is 13 residues long. The CDR3 is CASSFNSQETQYF. The CDR3 bases are TGTGCCAGCAGTTTTAACAGCCAAGAGACCCAGTACTTC.

The V and J genes are TRBV6-1 and TRBJ1-3; D perhaps matches TRBD1 (6 bases). Deletions cut 3 bases from V and 4 bases from J, with 10 bases between. This CDR3 contains 14 residues. Germline V gene sequence: CDR1 MNHNS, CDR2 SASEGT. This CDR3 is CASSDRGRGNTIYF. The CDR3 DNA is TGTGCCAGCAGTGACAGGGGACGAGGAAACACCATATATTTT.

In the case of this clone: Additional DNA sequences in this sample encode the identical CDR3. The chain employs TRBV9 and TRBJ1-2, with 8 bases lining up with TRBD1. V lost 4 bases, J lost 8 bases, and 7 bases stayed unmatched. The CDR3 length is 13 residues. The V gene's germline CDR1 is SGDLS and CDR2 YYNGEE. The chain's CDR3 is CASSPRTGWGYTF. CDR3 sequence (DNA): TGTGCCAGCAGCCCGCGGACAGGGTGGGGCTACACCTTC.

The genes are TRBV5-1 and TRBJ2-1; 9 nucleotides agree with TRBD2. V shed 3 bases and J 9 bases; nucleotides not matched to a gene: 10. The CDR3 has 15 amino acids. The V gene's germline CDR1 is SGHRS and CDR2 YFSETQ. CDR3 sequence reads: CASSSFAGGKVEQFF. The CDR3 DNA is TGCGCCAGCAGCTCCTTCGCGGGAGGGAAAGTTGAGCAGTTCTTC. Together with reference TRBV5-1 and TRBJ2-1, the CDR3 gives the full variable domain: KAGVTQTPRYLIKTRGQQVTLSCSPISGHRSVSWYQQTPGQGLQFLFEYFSETQRNKGNFPGRFSGRQFSNSRSEMNVSTLELGDSALYLCASSSFAGGKVEQFFGPGTRLTVL.

The chain uses TRBV30 and TRBJ1-1; D possibly corresponds to TRBD1 (5 bases). The CDR3 covers 12 residues. The V and J ends lost 8 bases and 0 bases respectively, with 10 bases between them. The germline gives CDR1 GTSNPN, CDR2 SVGIG (reference sequence). This CDR3 is CAGDEVNTEAFF. CDR3 DNA sequence: TGTGCCGGGGACGAGGTGAACACTGAAGCTTTCTTT.

This chain joins TRBV9 and TRBJ2-7; 11 nucleotides align to TRBD2. The CDR3 covers 15 residues. The V gene end was trimmed by 3 bases and the J gene end by 6 bases; junction bases not matched to a gene: 8. Per germline, CDR1 SGDLS and CDR2 YYNGEE. CDR3 residues: CASSAAGTSGTEQYF. The CDR3 DNA sequence: TGTGCCAGCAGCGCCGCCGGGACTAGCGGCACCGAGCAGTACTTC.

This clone was found once. This chain joins TRBV7-9 and TRBJ2-4; 7 nucleotides agree with TRBD1. The V gene end was trimmed by 3 bases and the J gene end by 2 bases; junction bases not matched to a gene: 16. The CDR3 is 19 residues long. CDR1 and CDR2 (germline): SEHNR, FQNEAQ (reference sequence). The CDR3 loop reads CASSFNRPGRGLTKNIQYF. The CDR3 coding sequence is TGTGCCAGCAGCTTCAACCGCCCGGGAAGGGGGCTGACCAAAAACATTCAGTACTTC.

This clone was counted only a few times. This sequence joins TRBV2 and TRBJ2-3, with a possible D match to TRBD2 (5 bases). Between the trimmed V and J ends, which lost 6 bases and 0 bases, there was a span of 10 bases. CDR1 and CDR2 (germline): SNHLY, FYNNEI. This CDR3 has 14 amino acids. CDR3 sequence: CASSLLASTDTQYF. CDR3 bases: TGTGCCAGCAGCCTGCTAGCAAGCACAGATACGCAGTATTTT.